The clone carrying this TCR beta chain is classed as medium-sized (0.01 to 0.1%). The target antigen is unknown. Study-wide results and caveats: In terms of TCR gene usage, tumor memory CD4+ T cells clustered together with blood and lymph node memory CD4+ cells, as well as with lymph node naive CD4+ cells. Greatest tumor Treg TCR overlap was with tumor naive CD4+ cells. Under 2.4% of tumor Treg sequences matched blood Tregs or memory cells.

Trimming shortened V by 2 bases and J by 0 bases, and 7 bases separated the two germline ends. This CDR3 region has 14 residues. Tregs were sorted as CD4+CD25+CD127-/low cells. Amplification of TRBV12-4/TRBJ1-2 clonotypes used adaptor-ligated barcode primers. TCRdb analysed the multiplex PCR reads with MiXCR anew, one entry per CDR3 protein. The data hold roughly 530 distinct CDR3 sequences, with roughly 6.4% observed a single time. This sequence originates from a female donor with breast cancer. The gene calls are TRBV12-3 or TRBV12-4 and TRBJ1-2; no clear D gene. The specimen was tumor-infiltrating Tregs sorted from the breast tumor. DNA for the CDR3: TGTGCCAGCAGTTTAATACCAACTAACTATGGCTACACCTTC. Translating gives CASSLIPTNYGYTF.